This T cell receptor (beta chain) is from a study of breast tumors, draining lymph nodes, adjacent tissues. The study, taken as a whole, reports: Findings are consistent with lymph node origin and intratumoral expansion of most tumor T cells. Tumor repertoires ranked between lymph nodes and nontumor tissue in diversity, with V and J gene preferences. Compared with basal-like, luminal-like tumors shared significantly more repertoire with nontumor tissue.

Concerning this clonotype: Its antigen is undetermined. Lacking the conserved final phenylalanine or tryptophan, this CDR3 likely reflects a read error.

Via MiXCR, TCRdb re-called the multiplex PCR reads, giving one row per CDR3 protein. The data show 70,000 to 85,000 distinct CDR3 sequences, roughly 19% seen once. Samples came from axillary lymph nodes draining the breast cancer. CDR1 LGHNA and CDR2 YSLEER come from the germline V gene. The CDR3 is 15 amino acids. What was sequenced was axillary lymph node tissue. This chain uses TRBV4-3 with TRBJ1-6; no definite D call. This receptor was identified in a female donor with breast cancer. Some clones in this sample may be carry-over from other donors' samples. The CDR3 here is CAGSQDLVADSPLHS. The CDR3 nucleotides read TGCGCCGGCAGCCAGGACCTGGTAGCGGATTCACCCCTCCACTCT.